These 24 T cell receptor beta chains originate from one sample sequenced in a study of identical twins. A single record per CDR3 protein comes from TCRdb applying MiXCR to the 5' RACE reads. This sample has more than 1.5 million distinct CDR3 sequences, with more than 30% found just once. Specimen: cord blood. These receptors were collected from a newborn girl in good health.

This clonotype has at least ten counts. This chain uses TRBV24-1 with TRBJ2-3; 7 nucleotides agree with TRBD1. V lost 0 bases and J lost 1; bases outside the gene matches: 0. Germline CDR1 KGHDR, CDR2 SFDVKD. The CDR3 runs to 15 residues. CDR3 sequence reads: CATSDLTGGTDTQYF. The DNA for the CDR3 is TGTGCCACCAGTGATTTGACAGGGGGCACAGATACGCAGTATTTT.

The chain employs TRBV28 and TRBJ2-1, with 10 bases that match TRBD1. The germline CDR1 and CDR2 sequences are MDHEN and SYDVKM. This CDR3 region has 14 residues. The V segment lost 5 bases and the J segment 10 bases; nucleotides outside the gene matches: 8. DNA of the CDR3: TGTGCCAGCAGTGGGGGGACAGGGGTTCCCGAGCAGTTCTTC. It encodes CASSGGTGVPEQFF.

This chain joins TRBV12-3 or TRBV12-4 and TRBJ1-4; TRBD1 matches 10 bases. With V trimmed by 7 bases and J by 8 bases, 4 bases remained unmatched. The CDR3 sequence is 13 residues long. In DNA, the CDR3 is TGTGCCAGCATAGGGACAGGGGTGGAAAAACTGTTTTTT. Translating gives CASIGTGVEKLFF.

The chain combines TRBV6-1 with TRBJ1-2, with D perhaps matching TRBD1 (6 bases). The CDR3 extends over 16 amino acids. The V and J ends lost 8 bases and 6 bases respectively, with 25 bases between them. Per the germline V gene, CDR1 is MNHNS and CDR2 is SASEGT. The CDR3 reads CASRPSRGQGKDGYTF. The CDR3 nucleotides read TGTGCCAGCCGCCCCTCGCGAGGGCAGGGGAAGGATGGCTACACCTTC.

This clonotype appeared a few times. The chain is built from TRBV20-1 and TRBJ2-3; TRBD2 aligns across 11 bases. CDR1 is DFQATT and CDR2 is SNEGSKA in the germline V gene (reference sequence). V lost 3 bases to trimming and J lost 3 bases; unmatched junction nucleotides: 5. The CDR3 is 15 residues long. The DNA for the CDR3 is TGCAGTGCTAGCCACATAGCGGGAGGGACAGATACGCAGTATTTT. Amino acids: CSASHIAGGTDTQYF.

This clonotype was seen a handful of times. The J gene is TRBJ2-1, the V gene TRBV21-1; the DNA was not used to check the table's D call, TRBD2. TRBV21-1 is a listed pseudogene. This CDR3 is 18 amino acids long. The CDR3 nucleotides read TGTGCCAGCATCATACCGGGTCTCGAACCGGAGGATTTCAATGAGCAGTTCTTC. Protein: CASIIPGLEPEDFNEQFF.

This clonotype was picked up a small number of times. This CDR3 reads CSARSGGAYEQFF. The CDR3 DNA reads TGCAGTGCTAGGAGCGGGGGGGCCTATGAGCAGTTCTTC. The chain couples TRBV20-1 to TRBJ2-1, with 10 bases lining up with TRBD2. Losses at the gene ends were 3 bases for V and 8 bases for J; bases not matched to a gene: 4. Germline lookup yields CDR1 DFQATT and CDR2 SNEGSKA (reference sequence). There are 13 residues in the CDR3.

The CDR3 coding sequence is TGTGCCAGCAGCCAAGAGAGAGGCGGGGGGGACTACAATGAGCAGTTCTTC. Translation: CASSQERGGGDYNEQFF. The rearrangement uses TRBV3-1 and TRBJ2-1, with TRBD2 identical over 9 bases. Germline assignment: CDR1 LGHDT and CDR2 YNNKEL (reference sequence). J was trimmed by 3 bases and V by 0 bases; bases with no gene match: 6. The CDR3 covers 17 residues.

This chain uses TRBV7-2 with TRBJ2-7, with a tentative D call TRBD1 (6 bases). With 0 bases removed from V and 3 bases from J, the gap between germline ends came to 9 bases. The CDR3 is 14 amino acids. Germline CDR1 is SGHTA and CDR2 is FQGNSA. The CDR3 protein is CASSLAQQGYEQYF. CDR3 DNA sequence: TGTGCCAGCAGCTTAGCCCAACAGGGCTACGAGCAGTACTTC.

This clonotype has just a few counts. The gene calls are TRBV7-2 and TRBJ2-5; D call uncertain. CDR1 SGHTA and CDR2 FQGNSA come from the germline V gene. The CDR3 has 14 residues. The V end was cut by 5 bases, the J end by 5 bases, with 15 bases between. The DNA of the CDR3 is TGTGCCAGCAGCACTCCCATTTTACAGGAGACCCAGTACTTC. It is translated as CASSTPILQETQYF.

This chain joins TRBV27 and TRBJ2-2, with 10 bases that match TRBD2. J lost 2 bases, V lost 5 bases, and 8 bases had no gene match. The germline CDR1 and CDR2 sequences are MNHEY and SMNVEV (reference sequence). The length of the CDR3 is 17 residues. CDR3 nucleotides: TGTGCCAGCAGTCTCCCTCGGACTAGCGGAAACACCGGGGAGCTGTTTTTT. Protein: CASSLPRTSGNTGELFF.

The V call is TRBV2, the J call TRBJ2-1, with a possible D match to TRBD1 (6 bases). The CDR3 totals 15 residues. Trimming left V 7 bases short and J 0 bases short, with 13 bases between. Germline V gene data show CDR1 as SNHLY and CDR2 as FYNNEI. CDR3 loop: CASIRGSSSYNEQFF. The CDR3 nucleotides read TGTGCCAGCATCAGGGGTTCTAGCTCCTACAATGAGCAGTTCTTC. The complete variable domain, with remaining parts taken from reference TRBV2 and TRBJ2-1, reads EPEVTQTPSHQVTQMGQEVILRCVPISNHLYFYWYRQILGQKVEFLVSFYNNEISEKSEIFDDQFSVERPDGSNFTLKIRSTKLEDSAMYFCASIRGSSSYNEQFFGPGTRLTVL.

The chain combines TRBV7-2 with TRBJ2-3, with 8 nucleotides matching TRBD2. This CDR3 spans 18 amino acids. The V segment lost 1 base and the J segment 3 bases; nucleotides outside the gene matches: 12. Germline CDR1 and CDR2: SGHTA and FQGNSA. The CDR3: CASSLVRAGGRRTDTQYF. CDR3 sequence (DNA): TGTGCCAGCAGCTTAGTCCGGGCGGGGGGCAGGAGAACAGATACGCAGTATTTT.

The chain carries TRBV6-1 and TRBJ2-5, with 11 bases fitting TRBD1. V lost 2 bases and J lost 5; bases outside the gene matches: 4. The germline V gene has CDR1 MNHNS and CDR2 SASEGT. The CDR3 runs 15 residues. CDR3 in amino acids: CASSERTGGSETQYF. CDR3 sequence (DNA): TGTGCCAGCAGTGAACGGACAGGGGGCAGTGAGACCCAGTACTTC.

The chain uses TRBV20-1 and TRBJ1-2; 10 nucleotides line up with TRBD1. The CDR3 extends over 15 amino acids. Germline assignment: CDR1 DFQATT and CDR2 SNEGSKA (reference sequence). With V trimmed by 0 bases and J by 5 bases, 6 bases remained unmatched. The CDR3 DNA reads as TGCAGTGCTAGAGACCTTGGGACAGGGGTGTATGGCTACACCTTC. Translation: CSARDLGTGVYGYTF.

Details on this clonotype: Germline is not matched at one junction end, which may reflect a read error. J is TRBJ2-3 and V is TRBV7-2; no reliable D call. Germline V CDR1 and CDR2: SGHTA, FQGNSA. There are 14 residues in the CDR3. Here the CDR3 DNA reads TGTGCCAGCAGCTTAGTGGCTGGCACAGATGCGCAGTATTTT. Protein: CASSLVAGTDAQYF.

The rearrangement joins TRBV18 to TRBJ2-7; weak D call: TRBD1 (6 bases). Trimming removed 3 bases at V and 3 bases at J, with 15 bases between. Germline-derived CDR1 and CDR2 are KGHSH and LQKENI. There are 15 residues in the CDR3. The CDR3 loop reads CASSPPDRSYYEQYF. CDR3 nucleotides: TGTGCCAGCTCACCGCCCGACAGGTCCTACTACGAGCAGTACTTC.

Here the CDR3 reads CATSGRGQEDTEAFF. In nucleotides, the CDR3 is TGTGCCACCAGCGGGAGGGGGCAAGAGGACACTGAAGCTTTCTTT. The V gene is TRBV15, the J gene TRBJ1-1; TRBD1 aligns across 7 bases. From germline, CDR1 is LNHNV and CDR2 YYDKDF (reference sequence). After removal of 5 bases from V and 3 bases from J, the junction contained 9 bases not matched to a gene. The CDR3 is made up of 15 amino acids.

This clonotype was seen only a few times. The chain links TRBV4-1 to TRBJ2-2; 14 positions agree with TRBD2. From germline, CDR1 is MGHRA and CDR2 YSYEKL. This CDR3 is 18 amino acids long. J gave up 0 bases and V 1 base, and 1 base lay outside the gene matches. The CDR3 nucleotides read TGCGCCAGCAGCCAAGGACTAGCGGGAGGGCCGAACACCGGGGAGCTGTTTTTT. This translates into CASSQGLAGGPNTGELFF.

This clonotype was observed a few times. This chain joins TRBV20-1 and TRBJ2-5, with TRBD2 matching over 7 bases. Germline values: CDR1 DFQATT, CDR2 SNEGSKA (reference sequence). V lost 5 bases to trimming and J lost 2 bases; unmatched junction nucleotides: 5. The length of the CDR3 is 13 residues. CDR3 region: CSAWGGAQETQYF. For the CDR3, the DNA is TGCAGTGCTTGGGGGGGAGCGCAAGAGACCCAGTACTTC.

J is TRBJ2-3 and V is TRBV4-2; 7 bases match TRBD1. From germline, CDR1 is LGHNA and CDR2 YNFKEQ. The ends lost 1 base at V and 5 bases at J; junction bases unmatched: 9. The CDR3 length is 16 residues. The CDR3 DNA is TGTGCCAGCAGCCAAGCTAATACAGGGGCGGGAGATACGCAGTATTTT. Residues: CASSQANTGAGDTQYF.

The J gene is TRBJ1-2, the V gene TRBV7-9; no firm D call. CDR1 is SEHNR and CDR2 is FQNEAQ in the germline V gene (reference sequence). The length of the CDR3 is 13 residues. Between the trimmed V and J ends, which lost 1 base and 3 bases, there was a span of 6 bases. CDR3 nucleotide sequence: TGTGCCAGCAGCTTAGAGGAGGACTATGGCTACACCTTC. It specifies CASSLEEDYGYTF.

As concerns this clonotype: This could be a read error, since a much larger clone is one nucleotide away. This CDR3 is CASSQDGTSGAYEQYF. The DNA for the CDR3 is TGTGCCAGCAGCCAAGATGGGACTAGCGGGGCCTACGAGCAGTACTTC. J is TRBJ2-4 and V is TRBV4-2; 13 bases align to TRBD2. The DNA matches TRBJ2-7 better at its end, which makes the J call doubtful. The CDR3 has 16 residues. Germline V gene sequence: CDR1 LGHNA, CDR2 YNFKEQ.

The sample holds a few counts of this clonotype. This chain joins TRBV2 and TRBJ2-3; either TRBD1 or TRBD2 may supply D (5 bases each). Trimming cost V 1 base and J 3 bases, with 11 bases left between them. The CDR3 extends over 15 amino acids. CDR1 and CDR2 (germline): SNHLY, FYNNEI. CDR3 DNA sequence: TGTGCCAGCAGTGAAGACTCGGGGCCAACAGATACGCAGTATTTT. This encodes CASSEDSGPTDTQYF.